Following are 31 T cell receptor beta chains from one sample sequenced in a study of T cells in Graves' hyperthyroidism and ophthalmopathy. Regions amplified from RNA transcripts were the TCR beta CDR3 regions. When the TCR CDR3 underwent first-round RT-PCR, the HTBI primer set was used. TCRdb passed the multiplex PCR reads through MiXCR, listing each CDR3 protein once. Of almost 500,000 distinct CDR3 sequences detected, about 22% appear once; the ten largest clones hold 49%. Specimen: blood. These receptors originate from a woman between 70 and 85 years old with Graves' ophthalmopathy.

A few counts support this clonotype. J is TRBJ1-4 and V is TRBV28; weak D call: TRBD1 (6 bases). This CDR3 has 15 amino acids. The germline CDR1 and CDR2 sequences are MDHEN and SYDVKM. With 2 bases removed from V and 7 bases from J, the gap between germline ends came to 14 bases. CDR3 region: CASSLSGQPTEKLFF. The CDR3 DNA is TGTGCCAGCAGTTTAAGCGGACAGCCGACTGAAAAACTGTTTTTT.

The chain has TRBV20-1 and TRBJ2-7, with TRBD2 matching 9 bases. V lost 3 bases to trimming and J lost 6 bases; unmatched junction nucleotides: 9. Germline V gives CDR1 DFQATT, CDR2 SNEGSKA (reference sequence). This CDR3 is 14 amino acids long. CDR3 residues: CSASRLAARPEQYF. Written as DNA, the CDR3 is TGCAGTGCTAGCAGACTAGCGGCAAGGCCCGAGCAGTACTTC.

The DNA for the CDR3 is TGTGCCAGCAGTCGACTATCCAATGAGCAGTTCTTC. Translation gives CASSRLSNEQFF. The chain joins TRBV3-1 to TRBJ2-1, with D possibly being TRBD2 (5 bases). This CDR3 has 12 residues. Germline-derived CDR1 and CDR2 are LGHDT and YNNKEL (reference sequence). Deletions cut 6 bases from V and 6 bases from J, with 9 bases between.

This clonotype was found many times. The chain has TRBV28 and TRBJ2-7; D is unresolved. Trimming left V 2 bases short and J 2 bases short, with 16 bases between. This CDR3 is built from 16 residues. Germline CDR1 MDHEN, CDR2 SYDVKM. CDR3 in amino acids: CASSLDVVGDAYEQYF. Written as DNA, the CDR3 is TGTGCCAGCAGTTTAGACGTTGTAGGTGACGCCTACGAGCAGTACTTC.

The chain couples TRBV5-1 to TRBJ2-5; TRBD1 matches at 8 bases. V gave up 4 bases and J gave up 2 bases; unmatched junction bases: 7. There are 15 residues in the CDR3. Looked up from germline, CDR1 is SGHRS and CDR2 is YFSETQ. The CDR3 sequence: CASSGGGTGQETQYF. The CDR3 nucleotides are TGCGCCAGCAGCGGAGGAGGGACAGGTCAAGAGACCCAGTACTTC.

V and J are TRBV6-5 and TRBJ1-1, with a tentative D call TRBD1 (5 bases). Germline-derived CDR1 and CDR2 are MNHEY and SVGAGI. The germline V and J ends were trimmed by 0 bases and 7 bases, with 12 bases remaining between them. This CDR3 is built from 14 residues. The CDR3 reads CASSYSRGEGEAFF. CDR3 DNA: TGTGCCAGCAGTTACTCGAGAGGGGAAGGTGAAGCTTTCTTT.

In this sample, this clonotype turned up a few times. The chain couples TRBV20-1 to TRBJ2-4; 11 nucleotides line up with TRBD2. The germline CDR1 and CDR2 sequences are DFQATT and SNEGSKA (reference sequence). J lost 0 bases, V lost 7 bases, and 11 bases had no gene match. The CDR3 sequence is 17 residues long. CDR3 nucleotides: TGCAGTGGAAGAGGTCTAGCGGGAGGACTAGCCAAAAACATTCAGTACTTC. Amino acid sequence: CSGRGLAGGLAKNIQYF.

The sample holds many counts of this clonotype. V is TRBV5-1 and J is TRBJ1-1; D unclear. Per germline, CDR1 SGHRS and CDR2 YFSETQ. The CDR3 contains 14 residues. The V end lost 4 bases, the J end lost 0 bases, and 10 bases lay between the germline ends. CDR3 region: CASSMANVNTEAFF. DNA for the CDR3: TGCGCCAGCAGCATGGCAAACGTGAACACTGAAGCTTTCTTT.

This chain links TRBV30 with TRBJ2-1, with a possible D match to TRBD2 (6 bases). There are 20 residues in the CDR3. Germline CDR1 is GTSNPN and CDR2 is SVGIG (reference sequence). The V and J ends lost 2 bases and 0 bases respectively, with 26 bases between them. The CDR3 DNA reads TGTGCCTGGAGTAAGTTTTTGGGGGACTTTCTTCTTAGCTCCTACAATGAGCAGTTCTTC. Protein sequence: CAWSKFLGDFLLSSYNEQFF.

This clonotype was seen only a few times. J is TRBJ2-5 and V is TRBV9; maybe TRBD1 (7 bases). This CDR3 has 15 amino acids. The V gene's germline CDR1 is SGDLS and CDR2 YYNGEE. V was cut by 3 bases and J by 5 bases, with 17 bases left in between. CDR3 residues: CASSASLSGGETQYF. CDR3 coding DNA: TGTGCCAGCAGCGCATCACTTTCAGGGGGGGAGACCCAGTACTTC.

This clonotype was found a few times. V usage is TRBV19 and J usage is TRBJ2-7, with D tentatively TRBD1 or TRBD2 (5 bases each). The V end lost 5 bases, the J end lost 0 bases, and 20 bases lay between the germline ends. The CDR3 is 17 amino acids. From germline, CDR1 is LNHDA and CDR2 SQIVND (reference sequence). The CDR3 DNA follows: TGTGCCAGTAGTTCAGCGAGGGGTCAAAAGAGCTCCTACGAGCAGTACTTC. As protein: CASSSARGQKSSYEQYF.

This clonotype was seen at least ten times. The chain has TRBV12-3 or TRBV12-4 and TRBJ2-2; 10 bases are shared with TRBD2. With 5 bases clipped from V and 0 bases from J, the junction kept 9 bases outside the gene matches. This CDR3 has 18 residues. The CDR3 sequence: CASSPRLAGGANTGELFF. DNA of the CDR3: TGTGCCAGCAGTCCAAGACTAGCGGGTGGAGCGAACACCGGGGAGCTGTTTTTT.

In DNA form, the CDR3 reads TGTGCCACCAGCCCCGAAATTGTACCACGGAACACTGAAGCTTTCTTT. It translates to CATSPEIVPRNTEAFF. The rearrangement joins TRBV15 to TRBJ1-1; D remains unclear. CDR3 length: 16 amino acids. The V end lost 5 bases, the J end lost 1 base, and 17 bases lay between the germline ends. CDR1 is LNHNV and CDR2 is YYDKDF in the germline V gene (reference sequence).

Only a few counts were recorded for this clonotype. V usage is TRBV20-1 and J usage is TRBJ2-5; D perhaps matches TRBD2 (6 bases). Germline-derived CDR1 and CDR2 are DFQATT and SNEGSKA (reference sequence). Trimming pared 3 bases from V and 14 bases from J, leaving 16 bases between. The CDR3 loop spans 11 amino acids. CDR3 amino acids: CSASPGLTIYF. In nucleotides, the CDR3 is TGCAGTGCTAGCCCGGGACTCACGATCTACTTC.

V usage is TRBV5-4 and J usage is TRBJ2-7; TRBD2 aligns across 11 bases. CDR1 and CDR2 (germline): SGHNT, YYREEE (reference sequence). Trimming cost V 1 base and J 3 bases; bases outside gene matches: 3. The CDR3 has 15 residues. CDR3 amino acids: CASSLSGTSGYEQYF. The DNA of the CDR3 is TGTGCCAGCAGCTTGAGTGGGACTAGCGGCTACGAGCAGTACTTC. The entire variable domain, with the rest obtained from reference TRBV5-4 and TRBJ2-7, is as follows: ETGVTQSPTHLIKTRGQQVTLRCSSQSGHNTVSWYQQALGQGPQFIFQYYREEENGRGNFPPRFSGLQFPNYSSELNVNALELDDSALYLCASSLSGTSGYEQYFGPGTRLTVT.

A few counts support this clonotype. This chain links TRBV24-1 with TRBJ2-2; no firm D call. This CDR3 region has 14 residues. CDR1 and CDR2 (germline): KGHDR, SFDVKD. Trimming removed 3 bases from V and 6 bases from J, with 10 bases in between. CDR3 protein: CATSDASLAGELFF. The CDR3 region has the DNA TGTGCCACCAGTGATGCGTCACTCGCCGGGGAGCTGTTTTTT.

J is TRBJ2-1 and V is TRBV9; 10 bases are shared with TRBD2. Germline V lookup: CDR1 SGDLS, CDR2 YYNGEE. The CDR3 length is 19 residues. Trimming took 3 bases from V and 6 from J; bases not matched to a gene: 18. The CDR3: CASSAWGSSGRGVGNEQFF. CDR3 nucleotide sequence: TGTGCCAGCAGCGCATGGGGTTCTAGCGGGAGAGGGGTTGGCAATGAGCAGTTCTTC.

The V call is TRBV2, the J call TRBJ1-1, with D tentatively TRBD1 (5 bases). This CDR3 has 15 residues. Germline V lookup: CDR1 SNHLY, CDR2 FYNNEI. V was cut by 10 bases and J by 3 bases, with 21 bases left in between. As DNA, the CDR3 is TGTGCCACCCAACGTGCGACAGCCTGGGACACTGAAGCTTTCTTT. Amino acid sequence: CATQRATAWDTEAFF.

There are many counts of this clonotype. V and J are TRBV28 and TRBJ2-1, with a tentative D call TRBD2 (5 bases). The V and J ends lost 6 bases and 3 bases respectively, with 18 bases between them. The CDR3 is made up of 16 amino acids. The germline V gene has CDR1 MDHEN and CDR2 SYDVKM. The CDR3 reads CASSPLDGIYYNEQFF. The CDR3 DNA reads TGTGCCAGCAGCCCCCTAGACGGGATATACTACAATGAGCAGTTCTTC. Full variable domain (remainder filled in from reference TRBV28 and TRBJ2-1): DVKVTQSSRYLVKRTGEKVFLECVQDMDHENMFWYRQDPGLGLRLIYFSYDVKMKEKGDIPEGYSVSREKKERFSLILESASTNQTSMYLCASSPLDGIYYNEQFFGPGTRLTVL.

The rearrangement links TRBV7-9 to TRBJ2-1; TRBD2 matches 12 bases. Trimming at V came to 4 bases and at J to 6 bases, leaving 7 bases not matched to a gene. The CDR3 consists of 16 residues. The germline gives CDR1 SEHNR, CDR2 FQNEAQ (reference sequence). Written as DNA, the CDR3 is TGTGCCAGCAGCTCCTGGACTAGCGGGAATAGCAATGAGCAGTTCTTC. This gives the protein CASSSWTSGNSNEQFF.

This chain uses TRBV2 with TRBJ2-7; 10 bases agree with TRBD2. The germline CDR1 and CDR2 sequences are SNHLY and FYNNEI. V lost 4 bases to trimming and J lost 6 bases; unmatched junction nucleotides: 9. The CDR3 is made up of 15 amino acids. In DNA, the CDR3 is TGTGCCAGCAGTGGGACTAGCGGCCCCGGTGTCGAGCAGTACTTC. It specifies CASSGTSGPGVEQYF.

This chain joins TRBV16 and TRBJ2-2; D call uncertain. Germline-derived CDR1 and CDR2 are KGHSY and FQNENV. The CDR3 totals 15 residues. Trimming took 0 bases from V and 2 from J, leaving 7 bases between them. CDR3 nucleotides: TGTGCCAGCAGCCAATCTGAAATTAACACCGGGGAGCTGTTTTTT. Its protein is CASSQSEINTGELFF.

The chain uses TRBV20-1 and TRBJ2-5, with D perhaps TRBD2 (6 bases). Trimming cost V 4 bases and J 4 bases, with 19 bases left between them. Germline CDR1 reads DFQATT; CDR2 reads SNEGSKA (reference sequence). The CDR3 is 15 residues long. In nucleotides, the CDR3 is TGCAGTGCTATAGGGCTTGAGGGAGCGGGAGAGACCCAGTACTTC. Encoded protein: CSAIGLEGAGETQYF.

The chain's CDR3 is CASLEGGPYNEQFF. The CDR3, as DNA: TGTGCCAGCCTTGAGGGAGGGCCCTACAATGAGCAGTTCTTC. This rearrangement joins TRBV19 to TRBJ2-1; 7 bases match TRBD2. Germline V CDR1 and CDR2: LNHDA, SQIVND (reference sequence). The CDR3 covers 14 residues. V trimming: 9 bases; J trimming: 2 bases; junction bases outside the gene matches: 7.

This clonotype was seen ten or more times. The chain joins TRBV12-3 or TRBV12-4 to TRBJ2-1; D is possibly TRBD1 (6 bases). V shed 7 bases and J shed 7 bases, with 17 bases lying between them. The CDR3 runs 14 residues. The CDR3 spells CASKPGHQTNEQFF. CDR3 DNA sequence: TGTGCCAGCAAACCGGGACACCAGACGAATGAGCAGTTCTTC.

Notes on this clonotype: The junction does not match germline at one end; this may be a read error. The genes are TRBV12-3 or TRBV12-4 and TRBJ2-1; 8 bases align to TRBD1. CDR3 length: 14 amino acids. In DNA, the CDR3 is TGTGCCAGCAGCTTAGGACAGGGTAGGAGTGAGCAGTTCTTC. Translating gives CASSLGQGRSEQFF.

In this sample, this clonotype turned up a few times. The chain carries TRBV7-9 and TRBJ2-1, with D maybe TRBD1 (6 bases). This CDR3 is built from 16 residues. V gave up 5 bases and J gave up 7 bases, with 21 bases separating them. The V gene's germline CDR1 is SEHNR and CDR2 FQNEAQ (reference sequence). The CDR3 sequence: CASSPTQGFSSNEQFF. The CDR3 region has the DNA TGTGCCAGCAGCCCAACACAGGGTTTTTCGTCGAATGAGCAGTTCTTC.

This clonotype was seen ten or more times. J is TRBJ2-5 and V is TRBV6-1; possibly TRBD2 for D (5 bases). This CDR3 contains 14 residues. V lost 7 bases and J lost 4, with 16 bases in between. Germline loops: CDR1 MNHNS, CDR2 SASEGT. The DNA for the CDR3 is TGTGCCAGCAACCCCGCCTGGGCGGGAGAGACCCAGTACTTC. Its protein is CASNPAWAGETQYF.

This sequence joins TRBV3-1 and TRBJ1-6, with 9 nucleotides matching TRBD1. Germline V lookup: CDR1 LGHDT, CDR2 YNNKEL (reference sequence). The V segment lost 6 bases and the J segment 16 bases; nucleotides outside the gene matches: 7. The CDR3 runs 12 residues. The CDR3 DNA reads TGTGCCAGCAGGACCGGGACAGGGACTCTCCACTTT. This codes for CASRTGTGTLHF.

The table lists this clonotype with a few counts. V and J are TRBV6-1 and TRBJ1-2; TRBD1 is a possible D gene (5 bases). Per the germline V gene, CDR1 is MNHNS and CDR2 is SASEGT. This CDR3 contains 14 residues. Trimming stripped 2 bases from V and 10 bases from J, with 17 bases between. The CDR3 coding sequence is TGTGCCAGCAGTGAATCAGGGTGGAGTTCCTCCTACACCTTC. Its translation is CASSESGWSSSYTF.

This clonotype turned up a few times. J is TRBJ2-1 and V is TRBV15; D not certain. The CDR3 consists of 15 residues. CDR1 and CDR2 (germline): LNHNV, YYDKDF (reference sequence). With 1 base removed from V and 4 bases from J, the gap between germline ends came to 11 bases. The CDR3 loop reads CATSRVLNSYNEQFF. The DNA for the CDR3 is TGTGCCACCAGCAGAGTCCTAAATTCGTACAATGAGCAGTTCTTC. Full variable domain (missing parts from reference TRBV15 and TRBJ2-1): DAMVIQNPRYQVTQFGKPVTLSCSQTLNHNVMYWYQQKSSQAPKLLFHYYDKDFNNEADTPDNFQSRRPNTSFCFLDIRSPGLGDTAMYLCATSRVLNSYNEQFFGPGTRLTVL.